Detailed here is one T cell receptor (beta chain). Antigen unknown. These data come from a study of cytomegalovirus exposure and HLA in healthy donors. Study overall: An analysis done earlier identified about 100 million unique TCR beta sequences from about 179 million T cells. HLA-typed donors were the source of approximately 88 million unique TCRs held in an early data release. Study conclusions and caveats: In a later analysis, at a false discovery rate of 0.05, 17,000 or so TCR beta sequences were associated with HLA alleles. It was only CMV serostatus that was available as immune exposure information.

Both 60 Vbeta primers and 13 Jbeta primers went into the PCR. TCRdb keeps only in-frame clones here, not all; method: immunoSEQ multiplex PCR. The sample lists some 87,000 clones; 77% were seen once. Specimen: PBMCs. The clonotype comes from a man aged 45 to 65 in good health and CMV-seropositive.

CDR3: CASSPGTQGAGELFF. CDR3 sequence (DNA): TGCGCCAGCAGCCCAGGGACACAGGGGGCCGGGGAGCTGTTTTTT. The chain joins TRBV5-1 to TRBJ2-2; 8 bases are shared with TRBD1. Germline-derived CDR1 and CDR2 are SGHRS and YFSETQ. Trimming took 4 bases from V and 6 from J; bases not matched to a gene: 8. The CDR3 extends over 15 amino acids. The complete variable domain, with remaining parts taken from reference TRBV5-1 and TRBJ2-2, reads KAGVTQTPRYLIKTRGQQVTLSCSPISGHRSVSWYQQTPGQGLQFLFEYFSETQRNKGNFPGRFSGRQFSNSRSEMNVSTLELGDSALYLCASSPGTQGAGELFFGEGSRLTVL.